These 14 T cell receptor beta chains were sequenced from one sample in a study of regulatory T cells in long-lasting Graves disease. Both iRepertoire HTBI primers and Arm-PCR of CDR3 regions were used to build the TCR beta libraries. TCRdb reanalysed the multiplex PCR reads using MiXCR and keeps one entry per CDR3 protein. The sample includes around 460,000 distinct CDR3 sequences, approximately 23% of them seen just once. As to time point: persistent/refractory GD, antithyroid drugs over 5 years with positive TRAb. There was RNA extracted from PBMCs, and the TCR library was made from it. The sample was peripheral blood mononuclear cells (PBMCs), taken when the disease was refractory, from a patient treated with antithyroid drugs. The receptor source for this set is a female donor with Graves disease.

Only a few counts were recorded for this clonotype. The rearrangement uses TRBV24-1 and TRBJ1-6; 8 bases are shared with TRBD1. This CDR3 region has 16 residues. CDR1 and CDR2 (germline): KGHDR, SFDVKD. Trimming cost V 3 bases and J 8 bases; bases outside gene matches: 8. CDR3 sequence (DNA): TGTGCCACCAGTGATGACCCGGACAGGGAACATTCACCCCTCCACTTT. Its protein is CATSDDPDREHSPLHF.

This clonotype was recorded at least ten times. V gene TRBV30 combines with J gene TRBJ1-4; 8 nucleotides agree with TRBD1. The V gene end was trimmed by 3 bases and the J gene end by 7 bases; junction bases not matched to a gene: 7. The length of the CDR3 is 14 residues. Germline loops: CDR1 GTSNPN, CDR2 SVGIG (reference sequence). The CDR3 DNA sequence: TGTGCCTGGAGCGTACCGGGACAGGCTGAAAAACTGTTTTTT. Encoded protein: CAWSVPGQAEKLFF.

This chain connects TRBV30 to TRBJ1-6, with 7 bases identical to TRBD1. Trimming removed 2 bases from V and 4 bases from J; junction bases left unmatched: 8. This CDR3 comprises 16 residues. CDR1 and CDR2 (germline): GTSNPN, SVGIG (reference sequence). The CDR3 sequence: CAWSPAGTDYNSPLHF. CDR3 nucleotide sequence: TGTGCCTGGAGTCCCGCCGGGACAGATTATAATTCACCCCTCCACTTT.

CDR3 sequence reads: CASSQEAGAGWAQYF. The CDR3 DNA is TGTGCCAGCAGCCAAGAGGCGGGGGCCGGTTGGGCCCAGTACTTC. J is TRBJ2-5 and V is TRBV3-1; a weak D match, TRBD2 (7 bases). Trimming removed 0 bases from V and 9 bases from J, with 17 bases in between. Per germline, CDR1 LGHDT and CDR2 YNNKEL (reference sequence). The CDR3 has 15 amino acids.

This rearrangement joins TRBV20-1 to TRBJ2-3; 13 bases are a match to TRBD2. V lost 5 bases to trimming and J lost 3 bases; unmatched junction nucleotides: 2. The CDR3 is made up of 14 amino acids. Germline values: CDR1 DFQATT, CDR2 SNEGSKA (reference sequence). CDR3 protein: CSAWTSGRTDTQYF. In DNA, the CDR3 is TGCAGTGCTTGGACTAGCGGGAGAACAGATACGCAGTATTTT.

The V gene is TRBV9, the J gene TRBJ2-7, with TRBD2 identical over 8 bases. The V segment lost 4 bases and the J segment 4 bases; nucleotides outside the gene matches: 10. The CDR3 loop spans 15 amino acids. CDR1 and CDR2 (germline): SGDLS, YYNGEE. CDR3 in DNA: TGTGCCAGCAGCCCCGATAGCGGGAACGTTTACGAGCAGTACTTC. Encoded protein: CASSPDSGNVYEQYF.

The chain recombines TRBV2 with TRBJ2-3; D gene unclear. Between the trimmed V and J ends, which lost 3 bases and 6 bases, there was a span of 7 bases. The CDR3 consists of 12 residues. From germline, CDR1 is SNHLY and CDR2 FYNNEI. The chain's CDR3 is CASSDRRDTQYF. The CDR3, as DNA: TGTGCCAGCAGTGATCGGCGGGATACGCAGTATTTT.

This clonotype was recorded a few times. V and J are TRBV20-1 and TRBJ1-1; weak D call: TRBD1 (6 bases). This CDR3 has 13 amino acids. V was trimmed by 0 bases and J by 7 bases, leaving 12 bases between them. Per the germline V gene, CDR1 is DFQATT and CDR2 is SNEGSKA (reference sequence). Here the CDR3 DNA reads TGCAGTGCTAGAGATACAGGGACGGGTGAAGCTTTCTTT. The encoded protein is CSARDTGTGEAFF.

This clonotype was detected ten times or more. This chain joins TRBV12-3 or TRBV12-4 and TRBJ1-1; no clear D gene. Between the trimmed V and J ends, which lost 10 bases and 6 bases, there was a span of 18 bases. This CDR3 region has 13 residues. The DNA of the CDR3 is TGTGCCACGTCGGCCGGCGCCTCACCTGAAGCTTTCTTT. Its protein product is CATSAGASPEAFF.

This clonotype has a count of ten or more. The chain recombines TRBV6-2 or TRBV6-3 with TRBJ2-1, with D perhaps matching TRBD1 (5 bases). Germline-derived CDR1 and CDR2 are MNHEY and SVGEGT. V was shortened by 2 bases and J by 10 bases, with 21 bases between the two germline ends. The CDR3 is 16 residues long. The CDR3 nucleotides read TGTGCCAGCAGTTACGGGGCCACCGGTTTCTTCGGAGAGCAGTTCTTC. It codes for CASSYGATGFFGEQFF.

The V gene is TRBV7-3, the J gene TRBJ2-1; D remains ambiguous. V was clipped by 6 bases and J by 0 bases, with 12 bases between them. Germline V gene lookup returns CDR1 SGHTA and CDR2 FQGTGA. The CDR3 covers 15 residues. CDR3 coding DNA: TGTGCCAGCAGGGTTCAGACGAGCTCCTACAATGAGCAGTTCTTC. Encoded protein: CASRVQTSSYNEQFF.

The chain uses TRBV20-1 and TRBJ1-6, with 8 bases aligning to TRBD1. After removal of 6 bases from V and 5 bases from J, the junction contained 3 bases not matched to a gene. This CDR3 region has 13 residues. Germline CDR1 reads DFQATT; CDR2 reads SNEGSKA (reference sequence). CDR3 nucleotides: TGCAGTGCCAGGACAGGGAATAATTCACCCCTCCACTTT. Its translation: CSARTGNNSPLHF.

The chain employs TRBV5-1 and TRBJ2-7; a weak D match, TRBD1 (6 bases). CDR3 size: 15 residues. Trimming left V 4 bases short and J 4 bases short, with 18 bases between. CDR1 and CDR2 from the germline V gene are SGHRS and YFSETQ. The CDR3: CASSPIETGKYEQYF. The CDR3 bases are TGCGCCAGCAGCCCGATAGAAACAGGGAAATACGAGCAGTACTTC.

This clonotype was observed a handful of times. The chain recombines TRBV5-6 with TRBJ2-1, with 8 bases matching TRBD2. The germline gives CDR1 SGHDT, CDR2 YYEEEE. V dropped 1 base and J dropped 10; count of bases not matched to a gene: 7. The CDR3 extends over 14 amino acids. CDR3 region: CASSLYGTRIEQFF. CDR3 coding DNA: TGTGCCAGCAGCTTGTATGGGACTAGGATCGAGCAGTTCTTC.